The subject of this entry is one TCR beta chain. Its antigen is not known. The sample is drawn from a study of shared clonotypes between healthy human individuals. Overall study results and limits: In having few donors, the study represented limited genetic and exposure-history diversity. Unshared clonotypes carried lower generation probabilities than those common to all four donors. Sequencing of the sorted subsets was shown by rarefaction to be incomplete despite large depth.

Germline CDR1 SGDLS, CDR2 YYNGEE. After removal of 0 bases from V and 5 bases from J, the junction contained 6 bases not matched to a gene. CDR3 size: 15 residues. Some clones are missing from TCRdb's copy, which holds only in-frame ones; the method was immunoSEQ multiplex PCR. The profile shows about 2.1 million clones, 85% to 95% of them singletons. CD45RO-negative CD8 cells positively selected for CCR7 made up the naive population, which excluded terminally differentiated effector memory CD45RA+ cells. The TCR comes from a man between 18 and 29 years old in good health. Some clones in this sample may be carry-over from other donors' samples. Sample: naive CD8+ T cells from PBMCs. The chain couples TRBV9 to TRBJ2-7, with TRBD1 matching 9 bases. The CDR3 region is CASSVELGTGNEQYF. The CDR3 DNA sequence: TGTGCCAGCAGCGTAGAGTTAGGGACAGGGAACGAGCAGTACTTC. The variable domain in full, with the rest retrieved from reference TRBV9 and TRBJ2-7, is DSGVTQTPKHLITATGQRVTLRCSPRSGDLSVYWYQQSLDQGLQFLIQYYNGEERAKGNILERFSAQQFPDLHSELNLSSLELGDSALYFCASSVELGTGNEQYFGPGTRLTVT.